Listed below are T cell receptor beta chains from one sample, sequenced in a study of cytomegalovirus exposure and HLA in healthy donors. Assay: immunoSEQ multiplex PCR; the TCRdb copy retains only in-frame clones and omits some. This table has about 120,000 clones, around 85% appearing once. The sequencing sample was made of PBMCs. The receptor source for this set is a man between 25 and 39 years old in good health and CMV-seropositive. Both conserved end residues are part of each CDR3. The D gene is left open where the match is weak. The size of a clone is reported for some rows only, either as once, few or many, or as a class for expanded clones.

abundance	j_gene	d_gene	v_gene	CDR3nt	CDR3aa
-	TRBJ2-3	TRBD2	TRBV6-5	TGTGCCAGCAGCCCGACGGGGGGGAGGACAGATACGCAGTATTTT	CASSPTGGRTDTQYF
-	TRBJ2-7	-	TRBV5-5	TGTGCCAGCAGCTTGAGTCGCGGCGAGCAGTACTTC	CASSLSRGEQYF
-	TRBJ2-7	-	TRBV19	TGTGCCAGTAGTATGAATGGACAGCTCCGCTACGAGCAGTACTTC	CASSMNGQLRYEQYF
-	TRBJ2-5	-	TRBV7-9	TGTGCCAGCAGCCACGCGCTAGCCGAGGAAGAGACCCAGTACTTC	CASSHALAEEETQYF
-	TRBJ1-5	-	TRBV11-2	TGTGCCAGCAGCTTCAGATCCCAGCAGCCCCAGCATTTT	CASSFRSQQPQHF
once	TRBJ2-7	-	TRBV9	TGTGCCAGCAGCCTCCAGGGGAGGGGCTACGAGCAGTACTTC	CASSLQGRGYEQYF
-	TRBJ1-1	-	TRBV28	TGTGCCAGCAGTTTGAGGGCGTGGAGGGCCGAAATGAACACTGAAGCTTTCTTT	CASSLRAWRAEMNTEAFF
-	TRBJ2-7	TRBD1	TRBV7-2	TGTGCCAGCACTAGGCGGGACAGGGGGACCTACGAGCAGTACTTC	CASTRRDRGTYEQYF
-	TRBJ1-2	-	TRBV7-2	TGTGCCAGCAGCTTGAGGGGGAGTAACTATGGCTACACCTTC	CASSLRGSNYGYTF
-	TRBJ2-1	-	TRBV11-2	TGTGCCAGCAGCATAAACGGGTTAGCCCATGAGCAGTTCTTC	CASSINGLAHEQFF
-	TRBJ2-1	TRBD2	TRBV14	TGTGCCAGCGCCGACCCACCGGGACTAGCGGTCAATGAGCAGTTCTTC	CASADPPGLAVNEQFF
few	TRBJ2-3	TRBD2	TRBV6-8	TGTGCCAGCAGTTACCGCGGGGGAGGGGATACGCAGTATTTT	CASSYRGGGDTQYF
-	TRBJ2-3	-	TRBV7-9	TGTGCCAGCGACGATATAGCGGCTAACACAGATACGCAGTATTTT	CASDDIAANTDTQYF
once	TRBJ2-4	TRBD2	TRBV27	TGTGCCAGCAGTTTAGGAAGCGGGGTCGCCAAAAACATTCAGTACTTC	CASSLGSGVAKNIQYF
-	TRBJ2-3	TRBD2	TRBV27	TGTGCCAGCGGATTACGGGGAGGGATCTTCACAGATACGCAGTATTTT	CASGLRGGIFTDTQYF
-	TRBJ2-7	TRBD1	TRBV5-1	TGCGCCAGCAGCCTCGGGACAGTATCCTACGAGCAGTACTTC	CASSLGTVSYEQYF
-	TRBJ2-2	TRBD1	TRBV6-1	TGTGCCAGCATCCAGGGGGCGTTCTACTCCGGGGAGCTGTTTTTT	CASIQGAFYSGELFF
-	TRBJ2-3	-	TRBV30	TGTGCCTGGAGTTTACTAGGCAGTACGCAGTATTTT	CAWSLLGSTQYF
-	TRBJ1-1	TRBD1	TRBV6-6	TGTGCCAGCAGCTCAGGACAGGGCACTGAAGCTTTCTTT	CASSSGQGTEAFF
-	TRBJ2-7	-	TRBV11-3	TGTGCCAGCAGCTTAGGGGGTGGTAGAAGGGGCGAGCAGTACTTC	CASSLGGGRRGEQYF
-	TRBJ2-7	TRBD1	TRBV7-8	TGTGCCAGCAGCTTTTCTTCCAGGGGGCCCCCCTACGAGCAGTACTTC	CASSFSSRGPPYEQYF
once	TRBJ1-2	TRBD1	TRBV6-1	TGTGCCAGCAAGGGACAGACTAACTATGGCTACACCTTC	CASKGQTNYGYTF
-	TRBJ2-2	TRBD2	TRBV7-9	TGCGCCAGCAGCCAAGACCCCCCTAGCGGTAACACCGGGGAGCTGTTTTTT	CASSQDPPSGNTGELFF
-	TRBJ2-1	TRBD2	TRBV10-2	TGCGCCAGCAGTGACCTAGCGGGGTTTACCTACAATGAGCAGTTCTTC	CASSDLAGFTYNEQFF
-	TRBJ2-7	-	TRBV5-4	TGTGCCAGCAGCTCGTGGGGTGGGAGCTACGAGCAGTACTTC	CASSSWGGSYEQYF